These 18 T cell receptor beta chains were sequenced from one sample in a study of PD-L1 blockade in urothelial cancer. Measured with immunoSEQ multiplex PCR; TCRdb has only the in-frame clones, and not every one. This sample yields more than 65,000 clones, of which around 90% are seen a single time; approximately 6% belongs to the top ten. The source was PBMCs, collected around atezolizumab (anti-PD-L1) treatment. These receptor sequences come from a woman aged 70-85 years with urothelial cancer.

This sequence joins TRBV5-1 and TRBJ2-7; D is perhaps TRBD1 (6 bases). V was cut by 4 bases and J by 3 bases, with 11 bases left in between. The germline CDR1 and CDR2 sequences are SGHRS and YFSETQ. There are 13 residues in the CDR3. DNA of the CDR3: TGCGCCAGCAGCGAGGGACAAAACTACGAGCAGTACTTC. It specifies CASSEGQNYEQYF.

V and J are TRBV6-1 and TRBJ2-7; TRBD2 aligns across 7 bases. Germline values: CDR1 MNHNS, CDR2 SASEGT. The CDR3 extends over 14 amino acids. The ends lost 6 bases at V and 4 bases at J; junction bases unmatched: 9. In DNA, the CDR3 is TGTGCCAGCAGGCCCAGCGGGACTCCATACGAGCAGTACTTC. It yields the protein CASRPSGTPYEQYF.

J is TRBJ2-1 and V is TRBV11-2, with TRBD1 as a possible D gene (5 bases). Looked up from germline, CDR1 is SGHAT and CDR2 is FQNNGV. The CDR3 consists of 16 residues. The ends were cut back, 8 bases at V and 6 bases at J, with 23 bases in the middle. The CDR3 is CASLPYWGRASNEQFF. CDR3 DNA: TGTGCCAGCTTACCCTACTGGGGCAGGGCCTCCAATGAGCAGTTCTTC.

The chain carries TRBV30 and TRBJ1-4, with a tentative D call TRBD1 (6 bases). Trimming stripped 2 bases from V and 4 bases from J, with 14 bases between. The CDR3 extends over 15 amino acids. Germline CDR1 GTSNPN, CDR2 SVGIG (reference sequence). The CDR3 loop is CAWSPRGALNEKLFF. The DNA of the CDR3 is TGTGCCTGGAGTCCCCGGGGGGCCCTTAATGAAAAACTGTTTTTT.

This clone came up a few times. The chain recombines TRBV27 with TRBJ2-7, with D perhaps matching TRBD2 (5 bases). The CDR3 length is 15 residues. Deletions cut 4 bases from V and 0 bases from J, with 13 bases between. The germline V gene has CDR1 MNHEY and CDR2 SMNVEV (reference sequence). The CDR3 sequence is CASSSTLGNSYEQYF. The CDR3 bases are TGTGCCAGCAGTTCCACCCTCGGGAACTCCTACGAGCAGTACTTC.

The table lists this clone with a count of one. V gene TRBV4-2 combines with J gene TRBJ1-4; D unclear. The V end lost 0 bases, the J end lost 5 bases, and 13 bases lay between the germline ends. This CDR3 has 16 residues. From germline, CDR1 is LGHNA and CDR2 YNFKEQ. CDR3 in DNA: TGTGCCAGCAGCCAAGATAGTTTCCCGGGGAATGAAAAACTGTTTTTT. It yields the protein CASSQDSFPGNEKLFF.

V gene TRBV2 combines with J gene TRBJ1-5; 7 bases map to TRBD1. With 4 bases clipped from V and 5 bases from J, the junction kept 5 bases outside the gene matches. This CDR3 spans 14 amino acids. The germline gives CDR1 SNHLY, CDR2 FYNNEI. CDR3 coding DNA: TGTGCCAGCAGTGCGGACAGGATTGATCAGCCCCAGCATTTT. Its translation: CASSADRIDQPQHF.

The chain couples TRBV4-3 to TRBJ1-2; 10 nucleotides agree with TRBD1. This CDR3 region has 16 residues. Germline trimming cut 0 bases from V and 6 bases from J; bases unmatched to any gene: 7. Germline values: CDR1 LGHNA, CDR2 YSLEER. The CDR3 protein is CASSQDLRTGGHGYTF. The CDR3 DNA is TGCGCCAGCAGCCAAGATCTGCGGACAGGGGGGCATGGCTACACCTTC.

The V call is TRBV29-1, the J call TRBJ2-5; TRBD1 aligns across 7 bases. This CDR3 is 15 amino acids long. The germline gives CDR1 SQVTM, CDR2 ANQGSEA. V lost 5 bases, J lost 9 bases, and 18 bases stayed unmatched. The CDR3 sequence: CSVPSWDPRDRAQYF. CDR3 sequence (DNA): TGCAGCGTTCCAAGTTGGGACCCAAGAGACAGGGCCCAGTACTTC.

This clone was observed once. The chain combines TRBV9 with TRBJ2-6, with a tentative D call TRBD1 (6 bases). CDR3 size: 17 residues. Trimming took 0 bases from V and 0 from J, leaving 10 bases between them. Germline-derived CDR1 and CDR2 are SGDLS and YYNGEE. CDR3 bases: TGTGCCAGCAGCGTAGGGGGACACAGCTCTGGGGCCAACGTCCTGACTTTC. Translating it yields CASSVGGHSSGANVLTF.

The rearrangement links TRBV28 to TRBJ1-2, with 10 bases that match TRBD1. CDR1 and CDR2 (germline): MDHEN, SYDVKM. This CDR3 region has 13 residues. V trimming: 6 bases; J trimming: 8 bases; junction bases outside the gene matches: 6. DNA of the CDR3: TGTGCCAGCAGAACCGGGACAGGGGTGGGCTACACCTTC. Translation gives CASRTGTGVGYTF.

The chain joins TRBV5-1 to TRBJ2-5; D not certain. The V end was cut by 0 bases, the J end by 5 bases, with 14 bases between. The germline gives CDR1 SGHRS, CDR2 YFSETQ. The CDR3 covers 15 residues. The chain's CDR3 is CASSLGPISGETQYF. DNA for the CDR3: TGCGCCAGCAGCTTGGGGCCCATTTCCGGGGAGACCCAGTACTTC. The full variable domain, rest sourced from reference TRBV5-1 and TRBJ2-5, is KAGVTQTPRYLIKTRGQQVTLSCSPISGHRSVSWYQQTPGQGLQFLFEYFSETQRNKGNFPGRFSGRQFSNSRSEMNVSTLELGDSALYLCASSLGPISGETQYFGPGTRLLVL.

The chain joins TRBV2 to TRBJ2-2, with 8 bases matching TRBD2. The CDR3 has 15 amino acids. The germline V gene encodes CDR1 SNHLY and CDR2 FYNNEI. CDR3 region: CATRRGAGNTGELFF. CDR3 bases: TGTGCTACGCGGCGGGGGGCGGGGAACACCGGGGAGCTGTTTTTT.

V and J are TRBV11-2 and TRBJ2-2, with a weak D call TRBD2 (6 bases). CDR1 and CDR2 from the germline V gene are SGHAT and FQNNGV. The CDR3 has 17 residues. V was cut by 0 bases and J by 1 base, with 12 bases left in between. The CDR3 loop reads CASSLDSTRGNTGELFF. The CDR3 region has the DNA TGTGCCAGCAGCTTAGATTCGACTAGAGGGAACACCGGGGAGCTGTTTTTT.

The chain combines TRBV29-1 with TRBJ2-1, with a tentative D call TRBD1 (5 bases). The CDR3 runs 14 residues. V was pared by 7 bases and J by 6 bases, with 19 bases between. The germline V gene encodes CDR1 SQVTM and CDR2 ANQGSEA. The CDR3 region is CSALPQGHPNEQFF. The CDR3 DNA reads TGCAGCGCCCTGCCGCAGGGTCACCCCAATGAGCAGTTCTTC.

CDR3 protein: CASSLYRDNYEQYF. The CDR3 nucleotides read TGTGCCAGCAGCTTATACCGGGACAATTACGAGCAGTACTTC. The V and J genes are TRBV7-9 and TRBJ2-7; TRBD1 might be the D (6 bases). This CDR3 has 14 amino acids. Trimming took 2 bases from V and 4 from J, leaving 12 bases between them. Germline V lookup: CDR1 SEHNR, CDR2 FQNEAQ (reference sequence).

The CDR3 region is CAWNRQGFGSNQPQHF. The CDR3 DNA reads as TGTGCCTGGAATAGGCAGGGGTTTGGCAGCAATCAGCCCCAGCATTTT. This chain connects TRBV30 to TRBJ1-5; perhaps TRBD1 as D (6 bases). The CDR3 loop spans 16 amino acids. The ends were cut back, 4 bases at V and 1 base at J, with 17 bases in the middle. Germline V lookup: CDR1 GTSNPN, CDR2 SVGIG (reference sequence).

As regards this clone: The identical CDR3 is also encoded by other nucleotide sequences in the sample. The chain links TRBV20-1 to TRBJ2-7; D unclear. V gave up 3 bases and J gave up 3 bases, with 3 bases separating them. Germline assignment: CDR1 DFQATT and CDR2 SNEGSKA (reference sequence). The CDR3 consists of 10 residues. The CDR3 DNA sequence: TGCAGTGCTAGCAGCTACGAGCAGTACTTC. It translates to CSASSYEQYF.